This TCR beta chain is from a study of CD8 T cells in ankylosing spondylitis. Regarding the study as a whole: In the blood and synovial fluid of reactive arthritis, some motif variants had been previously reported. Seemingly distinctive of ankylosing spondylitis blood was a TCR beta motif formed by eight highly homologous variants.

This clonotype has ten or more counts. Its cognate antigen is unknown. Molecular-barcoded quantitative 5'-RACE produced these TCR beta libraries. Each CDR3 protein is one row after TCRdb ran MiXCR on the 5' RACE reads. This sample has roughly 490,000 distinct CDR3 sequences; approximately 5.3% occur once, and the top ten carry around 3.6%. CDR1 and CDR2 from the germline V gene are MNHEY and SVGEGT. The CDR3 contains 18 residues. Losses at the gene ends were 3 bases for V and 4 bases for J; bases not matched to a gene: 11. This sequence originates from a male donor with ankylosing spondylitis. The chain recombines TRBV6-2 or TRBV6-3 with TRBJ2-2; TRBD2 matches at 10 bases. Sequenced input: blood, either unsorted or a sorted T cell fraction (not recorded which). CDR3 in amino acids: CASSYSASGSLATGELFF. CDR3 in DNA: TGTGCCAGCAGTTATTCGGCTAGCGGGAGCTTGGCCACCGGGGAGCTGTTTTTT.